What follows describes a single T cell receptor (beta chain). Its antigen is unidentified. Germline CDR1 and CDR2: SGHDT and YYEEEE. V lost 4 bases, J lost 2 bases, and 7 bases lay in between. There are 12 residues in the CDR3. The table came from immunoSEQ multiplex PCR; TCRdb's copy has only in-frame clones and leaves some out. The sample holds about 510,000 clones, approximately 95% seen once. This sample was included in a study of shared clonotypes between healthy human individuals. Study-level findings and limits: Owing to a small donor count, the genetic and exposure-history diversity represented was limited.

The clonotype comes from a woman aged 25 to 39 in good health. The rearrangement uses TRBV5-6 and TRBJ2-7; D unresolved. Sequencing used naive CD4+ T cells sorted from blood. The subset here: CD45RA+ positively selected. In DNA form, the CDR3 reads TGTGCCAGCAGCCTGGAGCCCTACGAGCAGTACTTC. Its translation: CASSLEPYEQYF.